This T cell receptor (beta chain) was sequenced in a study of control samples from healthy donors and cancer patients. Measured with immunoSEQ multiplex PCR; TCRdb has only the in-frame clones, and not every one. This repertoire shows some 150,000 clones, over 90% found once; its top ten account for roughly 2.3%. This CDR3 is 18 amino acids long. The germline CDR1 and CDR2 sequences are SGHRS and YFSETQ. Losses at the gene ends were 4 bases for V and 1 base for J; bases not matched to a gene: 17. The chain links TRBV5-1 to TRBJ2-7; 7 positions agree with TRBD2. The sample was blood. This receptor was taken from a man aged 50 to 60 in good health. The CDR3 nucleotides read TGCGCCAGCAGCGTTGAAACGCGTCTAGCGGCGAATTCCTACGAGCAGTACTTC. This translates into CASSVETRLAANSYEQYF.